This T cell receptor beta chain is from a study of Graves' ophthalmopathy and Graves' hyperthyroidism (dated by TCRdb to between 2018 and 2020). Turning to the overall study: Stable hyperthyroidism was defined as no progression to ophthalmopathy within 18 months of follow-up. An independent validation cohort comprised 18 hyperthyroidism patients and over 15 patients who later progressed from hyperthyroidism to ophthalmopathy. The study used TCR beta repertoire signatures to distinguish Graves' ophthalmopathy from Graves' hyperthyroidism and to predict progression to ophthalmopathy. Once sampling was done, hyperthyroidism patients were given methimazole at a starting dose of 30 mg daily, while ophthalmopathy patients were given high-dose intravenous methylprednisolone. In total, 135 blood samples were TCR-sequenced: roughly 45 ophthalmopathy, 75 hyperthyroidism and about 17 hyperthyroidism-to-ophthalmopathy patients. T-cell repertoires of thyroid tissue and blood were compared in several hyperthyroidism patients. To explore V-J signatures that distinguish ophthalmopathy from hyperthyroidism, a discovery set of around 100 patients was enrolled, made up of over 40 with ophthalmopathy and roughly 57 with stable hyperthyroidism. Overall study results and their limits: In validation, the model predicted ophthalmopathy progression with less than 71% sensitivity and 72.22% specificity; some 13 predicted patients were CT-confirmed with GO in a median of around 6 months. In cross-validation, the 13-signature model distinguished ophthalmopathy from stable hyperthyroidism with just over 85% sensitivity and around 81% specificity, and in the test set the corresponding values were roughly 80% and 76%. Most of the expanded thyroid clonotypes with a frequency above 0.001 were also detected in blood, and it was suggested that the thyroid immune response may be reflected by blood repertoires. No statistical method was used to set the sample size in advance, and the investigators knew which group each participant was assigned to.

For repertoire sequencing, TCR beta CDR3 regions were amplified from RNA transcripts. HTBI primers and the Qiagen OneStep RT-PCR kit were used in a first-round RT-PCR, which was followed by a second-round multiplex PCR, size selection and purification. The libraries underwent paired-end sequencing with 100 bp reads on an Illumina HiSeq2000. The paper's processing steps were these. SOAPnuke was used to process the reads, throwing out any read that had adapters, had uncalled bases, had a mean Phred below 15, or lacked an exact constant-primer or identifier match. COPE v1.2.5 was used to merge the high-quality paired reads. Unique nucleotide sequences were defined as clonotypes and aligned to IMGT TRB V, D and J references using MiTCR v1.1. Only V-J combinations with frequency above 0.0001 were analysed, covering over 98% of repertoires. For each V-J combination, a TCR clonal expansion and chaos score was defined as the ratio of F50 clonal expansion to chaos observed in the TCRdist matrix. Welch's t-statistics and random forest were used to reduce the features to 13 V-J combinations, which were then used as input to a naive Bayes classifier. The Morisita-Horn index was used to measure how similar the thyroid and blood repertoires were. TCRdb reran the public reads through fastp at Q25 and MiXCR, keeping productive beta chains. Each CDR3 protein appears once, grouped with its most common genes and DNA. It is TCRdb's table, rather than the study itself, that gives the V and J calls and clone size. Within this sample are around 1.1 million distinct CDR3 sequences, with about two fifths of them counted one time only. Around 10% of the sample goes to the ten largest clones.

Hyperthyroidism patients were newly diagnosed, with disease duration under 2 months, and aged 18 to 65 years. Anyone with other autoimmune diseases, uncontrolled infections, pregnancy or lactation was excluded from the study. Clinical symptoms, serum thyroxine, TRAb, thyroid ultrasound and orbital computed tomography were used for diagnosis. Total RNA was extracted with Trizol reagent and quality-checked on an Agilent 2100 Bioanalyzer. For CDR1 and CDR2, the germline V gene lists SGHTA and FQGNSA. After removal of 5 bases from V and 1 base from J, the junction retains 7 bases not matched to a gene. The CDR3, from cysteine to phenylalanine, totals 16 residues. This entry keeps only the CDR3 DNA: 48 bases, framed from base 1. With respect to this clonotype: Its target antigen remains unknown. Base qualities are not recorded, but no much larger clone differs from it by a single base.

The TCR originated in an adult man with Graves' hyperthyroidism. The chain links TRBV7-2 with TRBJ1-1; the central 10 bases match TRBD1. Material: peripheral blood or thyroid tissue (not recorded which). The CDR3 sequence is CASSPRDRGQNTEAFF. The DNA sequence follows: TGTGCCAGCAGCCCCCGGGACAGGGGACAGAACACTGAAGCTTTCTTT.